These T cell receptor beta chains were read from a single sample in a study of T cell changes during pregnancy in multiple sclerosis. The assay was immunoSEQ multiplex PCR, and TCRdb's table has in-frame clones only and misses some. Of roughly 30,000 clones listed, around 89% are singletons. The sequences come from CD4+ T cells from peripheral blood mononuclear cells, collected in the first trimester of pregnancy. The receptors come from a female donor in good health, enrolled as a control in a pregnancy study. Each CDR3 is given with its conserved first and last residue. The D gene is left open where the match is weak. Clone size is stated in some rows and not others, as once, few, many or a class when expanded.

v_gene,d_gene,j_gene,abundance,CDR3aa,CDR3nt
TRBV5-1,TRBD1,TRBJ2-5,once,CASSLLGQGGETQYF,TGCGCCAGCAGCTTGTTGGGACAGGGCGGCGAGACCCAGTACTTC
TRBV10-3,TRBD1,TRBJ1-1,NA,CAIRGQDLGNTEAFF,TGTGCCATCAGGGGACAGGACCTCGGCAACACTGAAGCTTTCTTT
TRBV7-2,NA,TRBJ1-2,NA,CASSLGGGAYYGYTF,TGTGCCAGCAGCTTAGGGGGGGGCGCCTACTATGGCTACACCTTC
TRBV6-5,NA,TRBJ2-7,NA,CASSYSRGEQYF,TGTGCCAGCAGTTATTCCCGGGGCGAGCAGTACTTC
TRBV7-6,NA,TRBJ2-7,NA,CASSSFPGAYEQYF,TGTGCCAGCAGCTCCTTTCCGGGAGCCTACGAGCAGTACTTC
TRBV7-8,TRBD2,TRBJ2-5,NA,CASSLWEGTKKETQYF,TGTGCCAGCAGCTTATGGGAGGGCACCAAGAAAGAGACCCAGTACTTC
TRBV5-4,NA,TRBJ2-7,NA,CASSLEAGQVGEQYF,TGTGCCAGCAGCTTGGAAGCGGGACAGGTCGGTGAGCAGTACTTC
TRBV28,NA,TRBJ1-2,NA,CASSPIQGDYGYTF,TGTGCCAGCAGCCCCATACAGGGAGACTATGGCTACACCTTC
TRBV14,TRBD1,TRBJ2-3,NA,CASSRLQGTGTDTQYF,TGTGCCAGCAGCCGTCTACAGGGGACGGGCACAGATACGCAGTATTTT
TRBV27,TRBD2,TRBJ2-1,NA,CASSLYLTSGVNEQFF,TGTGCCAGCAGTTTATACTTGACTAGCGGGGTCAATGAGCAGTTCTTC
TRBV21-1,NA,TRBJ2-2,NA,CASSKFRGTGELFF,TGTGCCAGCAGCAAATTCAGGGGCACCGGGGAGCTGTTTTTT
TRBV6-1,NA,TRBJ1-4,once,CAIRSGFTNEKLFF,TGTGCCATCCGATCAGGGTTTACTAATGAAAAACTGTTTTTT
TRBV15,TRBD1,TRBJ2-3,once,CATSSRQGEVSDTQYF,TGTGCCACCAGCAGTCGACAGGGTGAAGTATCAGATACGCAGTATTTT
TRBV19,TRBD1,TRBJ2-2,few,CASRLQGDTGELFF,TGTGCCAGTAGACTACAGGGGGACACCGGGGAGCTGTTTTTT
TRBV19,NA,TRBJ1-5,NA,CASSRRGGVSNQPQHF,TGTGCCAGTAGTAGACGCGGTGGCGTAAGCAATCAGCCCCAGCATTTT
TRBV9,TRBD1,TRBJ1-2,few,CASSPTTGRYGYTF,TGTGCCAGCAGCCCGACGACAGGGCGCTATGGCTACACCTTC